The T cell receptor beta chain under discussion was sequenced for a study of T cell responses to AZD1222 COVID-19 vaccine. About this clone: Its target is unknown.

The V gene end was trimmed by 3 bases and the J gene end by 4 bases; junction bases not matched to a gene: 15. The CDR3 runs to 18 residues. Germline CDR1 and CDR2: SGDLS and YYNGEE. General observations from the study: It was only after the peak T cell response that any repertoires were sampled. Breadth and depth of Spike-specific TCRs rose after two AZD1222 doses. Of spike-specific TCRs, nearly half reportedly target regions left unmutated in variants. Donors were largely white British and mainly female; clonal diversity was possibly underestimated.

Clones were read by immunoSEQ multiplex PCR, and TCRdb kept only the in-frame ones, dropping some. The table has 150,000 or so clones, 91% seen once; the top ten hold under 4%. The sequence was collected from an adult who received the AZD1222 COVID-19 vaccine. The V and J genes are TRBV9 and TRBJ1-2, with 10 bases lining up with TRBD1. The sequencing used peripheral blood, collected 28 days after the second AZD1222 dose. Written as DNA, the CDR3 is TGTGCCAGCAGCGCACAGCAACCTATTAGGGACAGGGGCTATGGCTACACCTTC. Encoded protein: CASSAQQPIRDRGYGYTF.